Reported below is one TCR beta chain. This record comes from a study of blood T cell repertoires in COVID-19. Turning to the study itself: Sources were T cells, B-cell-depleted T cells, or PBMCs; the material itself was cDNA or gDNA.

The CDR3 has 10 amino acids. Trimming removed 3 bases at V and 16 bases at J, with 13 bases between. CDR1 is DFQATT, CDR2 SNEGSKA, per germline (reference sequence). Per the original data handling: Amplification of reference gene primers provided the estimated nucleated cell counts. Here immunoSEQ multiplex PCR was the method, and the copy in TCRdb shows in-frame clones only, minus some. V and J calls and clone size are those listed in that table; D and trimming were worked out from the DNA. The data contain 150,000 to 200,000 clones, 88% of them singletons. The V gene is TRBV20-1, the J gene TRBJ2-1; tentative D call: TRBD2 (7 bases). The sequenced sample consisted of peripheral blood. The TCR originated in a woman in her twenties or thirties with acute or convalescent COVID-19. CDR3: CSASRGALFF. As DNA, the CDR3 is TGCAGTGCTAGTCGGGGGGCACTTTTCTTC.